A single sample is the source of the 14 T cell receptor beta chains below, sequenced in a study of T-cell reconstitution after alpha-beta-depleted transplantation in children. For TCRbeta, the library was prepared with unique molecular identifiers. Each CDR3 protein gets one entry after TCRdb re-called the PCR reads with MiXCR. The sample includes roughly 500,000 distinct CDR3 sequences, around 19% of them seen just once. The input for sequencing was PBMCs from the stem cell graft donor, taken from the stem cell graft. Every receptor here comes from a human donor who donated a stem cell graft to a child with acute lymphoblastic leukemia.

Only a few counts were recorded for this clonotype. The rearrangement joins TRBV4-2 to TRBJ2-1, with D possibly being TRBD2 (6 bases). The CDR3 loop spans 15 amino acids. V was clipped by 0 bases and J by 3 bases, with 9 bases between them. CDR1 and CDR2 from the germline V gene are LGHNA and YNFKEQ. CDR3 coding DNA: TGTGCCAGCAGCCAAGACGGGAGTAACTACAATGAGCAGTTCTTC. This translates into CASSQDGSNYNEQFF.

The rearrangement joins TRBV14 to TRBJ1-1; D is possibly TRBD1 (5 bases). This CDR3 comprises 19 residues. The V and J ends lost 0 bases and 0 bases respectively, with 20 bases between them. The germline CDR1 and CDR2 sequences are SGHDN and FVKESK. The CDR3 loop is CASSQESPFGATMNTEAFF. In nucleotides, the CDR3 is TGTGCCAGCAGCCAAGAAAGTCCGTTCGGGGCGACCATGAACACTGAAGCTTTCTTT. Full variable domain (remainder filled in from reference TRBV14 and TRBJ1-1): EAGVTQFPSHSVIEKGQTVTLRCDPISGHDNLYWYRRVMGKEIKFLLHFVKESKQDESGMPNNRFLAERTGGTYSTLKVQPAELEDSGVYFCASSQESPFGATMNTEAFFGQGTRLTVV.

The rearrangement links TRBV3-1 to TRBJ2-3; D unresolved. There are 15 residues in the CDR3. The V gene lost 0 bases and the J gene lost 0 bases, with 7 bases spanning the gap. Germline CDR1 reads LGHDT; CDR2 reads YNNKEL (reference sequence). CDR3 DNA: TGTGCCAGCAGCCAAGACGCGAGGAGCACAGATACGCAGTATTTT. This codes for CASSQDARSTDTQYF.

The chain couples TRBV5-5 to TRBJ1-4, with D unresolved. Trimming removed 2 bases at V and 5 bases at J, with 7 bases between. The CDR3 extends over 13 amino acids. The germline CDR1 and CDR2 sequences are SGHKS and YYEKEE (reference sequence). In nucleotides, the CDR3 is TGTGCCAGCAGCTTCCCGGGCAATGAAAAACTGTTTTTT. Translating it yields CASSFPGNEKLFF. The whole variable domain, filled in from reference TRBV5-5 and TRBJ1-4, reads DAGVTQSPTHLIKTRGQQVTLRCSPISGHKSVSWYQQVLGQGPQFIFQYYEKEERGRGNFPDRFSARQFPNYSSELNVNALLLGDSALYLCASSFPGNEKLFFGSGTQLSVL.

The chain has TRBV2 and TRBJ1-1, with D maybe TRBD1 (5 bases). This CDR3 spans 15 amino acids. Trimming pared 0 bases from V and 5 bases from J, leaving 13 bases between. Germline V lookup: CDR1 SNHLY, CDR2 FYNNEI. The CDR3 bases are TGTGCCAGCAGTGAAGCGGGACGGCGCCAGACTGAAGCTTTCTTT. Translation gives CASSEAGRRQTEAFF.

The rearrangement uses TRBV7-8 and TRBJ2-5; 10 bases line up with TRBD1. The CDR3 extends over 14 amino acids. J lost 3 bases, V lost 4 bases, and 2 bases had no gene match. Germline-derived CDR1 and CDR2 are SGHVS and FQNEAQ. This CDR3 is CASSSGQGKETQYF. For the CDR3, the DNA is TGTGCCAGCAGCTCGGGACAGGGGAAAGAGACCCAGTACTTC.

In its sample, this clonotype was seen a few times. CDR3 sequence (DNA): TGCAGCGTTGTGAATTCTCCCCTCTACGAGCAGTACTTC. Encoded protein: CSVVNSPLYEQYF. This chain connects TRBV29-1 to TRBJ2-7; the D is unclear. The ends were cut back, 4 bases at V and 3 bases at J, with 13 bases in the middle. The germline gives CDR1 SQVTM, CDR2 ANQGSEA. The length of the CDR3 is 13 residues.

The chain's CDR3 is CASSQVLAETQYF. CDR3 nucleotide sequence: TGCGCCAGCAGCCAAGTGTTAGCGGAGACCCAGTACTTC. The rearrangement joins TRBV4-1 to TRBJ2-5, with TRBD2 as a possible D gene (5 bases). Germline CDR1 reads MGHRA; CDR2 reads YSYEKL. CDR3 length: 13 residues. V was shortened by 1 base and J by 5 bases, with 8 bases between the two germline ends.

This clonotype was seen a handful of times. This sequence joins TRBV5-1 and TRBJ1-1; D remains unclear. The CDR3 has 12 residues. Germline V gene lookup returns CDR1 SGHRS and CDR2 YFSETQ. V dropped 4 bases and J dropped 8 bases, with 12 bases sitting between them. The CDR3 reads CASSAGSAEAFF. The CDR3 DNA sequence: TGCGCCAGCAGCGCCGGGAGCGCGGAAGCTTTCTTT.

The V call is TRBV4-1, the J call TRBJ2-1, with 9 bases fitting TRBD2. V lost 0 bases, J lost 4 bases, and 4 bases stayed unmatched. This CDR3 is 16 amino acids long. CDR1 is MGHRA and CDR2 is YSYEKL in the germline V gene. The CDR3 loop is CASSQEASGIYNEQFF. DNA of the CDR3: TGCGCCAGCAGCCAAGAGGCTAGCGGGATTTACAATGAGCAGTTCTTC.

This clonotype was counted a few times. This chain connects TRBV4-1 to TRBJ2-5, with D possibly being TRBD2 (6 bases). This CDR3 comprises 15 residues. Germline values: CDR1 MGHRA, CDR2 YSYEKL. With 4 bases removed from V and 0 bases from J, the gap between germline ends came to 12 bases. The chain's CDR3 is CASSRGESYQETQYF. CDR3 DNA sequence: TGCGCCAGCAGCCGCGGGGAGTCGTACCAAGAGACCCAGTACTTC.

The chain joins TRBV29-1 to TRBJ2-3; 9 nucleotides align to TRBD2. The junction had 7 bases not matched to a gene; V was cut back by 4 bases and J by 5 bases. Germline V gene lookup returns CDR1 SQVTM and CDR2 ANQGSEA. The CDR3 is 14 residues long. The CDR3 is CSVVPSGVGDTQYF. The CDR3 DNA follows: TGCAGCGTTGTCCCTAGCGGGGTGGGAGATACGCAGTATTTT.

This clonotype has only a few counts. The V and J genes are TRBV4-1 and TRBJ2-1; no clear D. With 1 base removed from V and 7 bases from J, the gap between germline ends came to 17 bases. Germline-derived CDR1 and CDR2 are MGHRA and YSYEKL. This CDR3 has 16 residues. The CDR3 coding sequence is TGCGCCAGCAGCCAAGTGGGCCTTTCGACTGGAAATGAGCAGTTCTTC. Translation: CASSQVGLSTGNEQFF.

This clonotype was picked up a small number of times. CDR3: CASSTRQGPNYGYTF. The CDR3 DNA reads TGTGCCAGCAGCACCCGACAGGGACCTAACTATGGCTACACCTTC. The rearrangement uses TRBV7-8 and TRBJ1-2; 7 nucleotides match TRBD1. CDR1 and CDR2 (germline): SGHVS, FQNEAQ. The junction had 6 bases not matched to a gene; V was cut back by 5 bases and J by 0 bases. The CDR3 runs 15 residues.